Reported below is one T cell receptor beta chain. Here immunoSEQ multiplex PCR was the method, and the copy in TCRdb shows in-frame clones only, minus some. There are about 270,000 clones in the sample; 85% to 90% occur only once, and under 2.5% lies in the top ten. This entry is derived from a study of blood T cell repertoires in COVID-19. Germline assignment: CDR1 SGHTA and CDR2 FQGTGA. The J segment lost 1 base and the V segment lost 5 bases, leaving 2 bases of the junction unmatched. CDR3 length equals 15 residues. Everyone who took part was roughly 18 to 95 years old, and they came from over 20 US areas.

Source material: PBMCs or T cells enriched from blood (not recorded which). This TCR derives from a woman aged 18-30 years who had recovered from COVID-19. This rearrangement joins TRBV7-3 to TRBJ2-2; 9 bases line up with TRBD1. CDR3 in amino acids: CASSPGQGNTGELFF. The CDR3, as DNA: TGTGCCAGCAGCCCGGGACAGGGGAACACCGGGGAGCTGTTTTTT.